The clone carrying this TCR beta chain occurred a few times. Its target is not known. The data were obtained in a study of identical twins. Whole-study findings and limits: Monozygotic twin pairs showed more out-of-frame TCR alpha sharing than models estimated.

TCRdb analysed the 5' RACE reads with MiXCR anew, one entry per CDR3 protein. The sample shows over 600,000 distinct CDR3 sequences, 21% of them seen only once. The V end lost 7 bases, the J end lost 3 bases, and 16 bases lay between the germline ends. The CDR3 runs to 13 residues. Germline assignment: CDR1 SQVTM and CDR2 ANQGSEA. These data also formed part of another study, on T cells expressing NK-cell markers.

The sequence was obtained from a woman aged 18-35 years in good health. The sequencing sample was made of PBMCs. V is TRBV29-1 and J is TRBJ2-7, with D possibly matching TRBD1 (6 bases). This chain's CDR3 is CSAFNRDGYEQYF. CDR3 DNA sequence: TGCAGCGCCTTTAACAGGGACGGCTACGAGCAGTACTTC.